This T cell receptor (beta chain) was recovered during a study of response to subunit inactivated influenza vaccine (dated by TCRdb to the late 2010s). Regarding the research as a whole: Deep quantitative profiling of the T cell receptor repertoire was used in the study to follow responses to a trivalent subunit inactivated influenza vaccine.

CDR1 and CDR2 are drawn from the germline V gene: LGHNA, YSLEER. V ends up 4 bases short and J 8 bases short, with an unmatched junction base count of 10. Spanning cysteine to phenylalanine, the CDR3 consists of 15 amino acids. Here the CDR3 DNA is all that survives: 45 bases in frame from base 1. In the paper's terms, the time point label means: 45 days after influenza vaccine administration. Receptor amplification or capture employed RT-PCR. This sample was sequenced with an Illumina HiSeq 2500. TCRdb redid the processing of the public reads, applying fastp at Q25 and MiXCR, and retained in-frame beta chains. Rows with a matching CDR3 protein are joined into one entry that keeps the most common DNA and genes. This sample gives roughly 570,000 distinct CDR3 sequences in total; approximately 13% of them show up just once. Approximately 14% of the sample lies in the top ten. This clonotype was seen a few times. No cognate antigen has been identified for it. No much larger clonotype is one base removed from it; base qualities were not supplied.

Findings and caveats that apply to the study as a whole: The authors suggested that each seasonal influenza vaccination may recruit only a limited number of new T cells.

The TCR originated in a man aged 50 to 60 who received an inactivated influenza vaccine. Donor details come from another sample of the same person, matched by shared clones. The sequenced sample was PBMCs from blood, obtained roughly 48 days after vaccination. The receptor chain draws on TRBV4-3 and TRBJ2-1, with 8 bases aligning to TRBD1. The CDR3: CASSPHAPTGDEQFF. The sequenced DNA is TGCGCCAGCAGCCCTCATGCGCCGACAGGGGATGAGCAGTTCTTC.